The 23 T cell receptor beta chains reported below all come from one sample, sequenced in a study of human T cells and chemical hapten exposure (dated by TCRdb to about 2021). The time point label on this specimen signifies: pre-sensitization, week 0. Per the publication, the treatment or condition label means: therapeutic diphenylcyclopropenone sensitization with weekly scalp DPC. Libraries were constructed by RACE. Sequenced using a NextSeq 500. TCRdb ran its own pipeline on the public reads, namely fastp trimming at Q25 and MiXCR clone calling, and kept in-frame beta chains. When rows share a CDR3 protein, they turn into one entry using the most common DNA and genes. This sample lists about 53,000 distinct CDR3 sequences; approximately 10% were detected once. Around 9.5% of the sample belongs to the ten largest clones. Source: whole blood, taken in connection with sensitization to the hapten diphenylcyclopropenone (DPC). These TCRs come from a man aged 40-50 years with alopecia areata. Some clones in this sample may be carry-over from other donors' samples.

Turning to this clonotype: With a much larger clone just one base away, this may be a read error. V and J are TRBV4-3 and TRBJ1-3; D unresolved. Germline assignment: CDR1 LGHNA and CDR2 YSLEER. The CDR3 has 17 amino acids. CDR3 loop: CASSQESFSSSGNTLYF. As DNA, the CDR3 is TGCGCCAGCAGCCAAGAAAGCTTCTCGAGCTCTGGAAACACCTTATATTTT.

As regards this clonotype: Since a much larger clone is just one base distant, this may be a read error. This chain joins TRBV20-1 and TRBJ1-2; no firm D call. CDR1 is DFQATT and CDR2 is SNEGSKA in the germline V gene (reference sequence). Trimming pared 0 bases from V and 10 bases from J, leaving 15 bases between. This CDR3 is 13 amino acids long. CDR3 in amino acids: CSARDIGFDDYTF. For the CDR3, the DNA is TGCAGTGCTAGAGATATAGGTTTCGATGACTACACCTTC.

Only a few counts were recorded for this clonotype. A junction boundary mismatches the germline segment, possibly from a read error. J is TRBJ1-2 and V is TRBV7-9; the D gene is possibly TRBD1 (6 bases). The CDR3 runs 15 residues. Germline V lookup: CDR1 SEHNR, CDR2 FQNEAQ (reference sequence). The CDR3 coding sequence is TGTGCCAGCAGCCTAGCCGAGGGGCAGGGGAGTGGCTACACCTTC. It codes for CASSLAEGQGSGYTF.

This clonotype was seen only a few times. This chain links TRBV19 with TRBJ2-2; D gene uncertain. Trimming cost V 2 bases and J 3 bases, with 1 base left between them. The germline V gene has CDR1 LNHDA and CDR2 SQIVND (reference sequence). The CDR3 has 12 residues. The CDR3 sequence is CASSIYTGELFF. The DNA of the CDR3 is TGTGCCAGTAGTATATACACCGGGGAGCTGTTTTTT.

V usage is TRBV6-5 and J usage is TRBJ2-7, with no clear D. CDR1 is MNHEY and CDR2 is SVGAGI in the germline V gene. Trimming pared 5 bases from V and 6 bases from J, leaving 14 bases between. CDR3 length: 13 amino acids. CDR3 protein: CASSLDGLGEQYF. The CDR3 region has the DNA TGTGCCAGCAGTCTGGACGGCCTCGGCGAGCAGTACTTC.

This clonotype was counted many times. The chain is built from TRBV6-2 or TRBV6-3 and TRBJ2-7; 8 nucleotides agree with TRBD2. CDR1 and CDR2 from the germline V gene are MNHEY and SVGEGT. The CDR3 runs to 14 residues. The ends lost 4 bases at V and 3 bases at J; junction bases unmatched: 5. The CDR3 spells CASSFTGGGYEQYF. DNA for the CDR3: TGTGCCAGCAGTTTTACGGGAGGGGGCTACGAGCAGTACTTC.

Here the CDR3 reads CASSSPPFIDTQYF. Here the CDR3 DNA reads TGTGCCAGCAGCTCCCCTCCCTTTATAGATACGCAGTATTTT. The chain has TRBV9 and TRBJ2-3; D gene ambiguous. This CDR3 contains 14 residues. The ends were cut back, 4 bases at V and 5 bases at J, with 14 bases in the middle. CDR1 and CDR2 from the germline V gene are SGDLS and YYNGEE.

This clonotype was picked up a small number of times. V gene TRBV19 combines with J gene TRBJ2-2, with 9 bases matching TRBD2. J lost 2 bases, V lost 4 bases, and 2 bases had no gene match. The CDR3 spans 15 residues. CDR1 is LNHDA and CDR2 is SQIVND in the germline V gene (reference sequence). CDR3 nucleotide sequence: TGTGCCAGTAGTACTAGCGGGATAAACACCGGGGAGCTGTTTTTT. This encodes CASSTSGINTGELFF.

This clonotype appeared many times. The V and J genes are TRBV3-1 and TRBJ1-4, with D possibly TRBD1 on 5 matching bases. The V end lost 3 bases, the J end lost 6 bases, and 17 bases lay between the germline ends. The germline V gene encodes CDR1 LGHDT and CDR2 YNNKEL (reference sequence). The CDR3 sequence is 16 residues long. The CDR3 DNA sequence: TGTGCCAGCAGCCACAGAAACTGGGGCGGGGATGAAAAACTGTTTTTT. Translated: CASSHRNWGGDEKLFF.

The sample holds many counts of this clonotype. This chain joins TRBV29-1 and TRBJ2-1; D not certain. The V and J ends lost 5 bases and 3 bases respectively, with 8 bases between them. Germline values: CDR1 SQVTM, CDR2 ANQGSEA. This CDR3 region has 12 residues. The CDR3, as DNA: TGCAGCGTTCAAAGAGGCTACAATGAGCAGTTCTTC. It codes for CSVQRGYNEQFF.

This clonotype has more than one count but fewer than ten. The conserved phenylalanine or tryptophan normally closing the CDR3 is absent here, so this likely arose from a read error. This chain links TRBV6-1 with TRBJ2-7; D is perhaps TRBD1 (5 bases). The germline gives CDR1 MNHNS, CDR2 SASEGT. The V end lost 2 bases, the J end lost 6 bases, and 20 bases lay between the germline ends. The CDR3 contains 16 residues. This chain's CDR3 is CASSERARMGLGEQYL. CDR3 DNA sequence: TGTGCCAGCAGTGAACGGGCGCGCATGGGGCTGGGCGAGCAGTACTTA.

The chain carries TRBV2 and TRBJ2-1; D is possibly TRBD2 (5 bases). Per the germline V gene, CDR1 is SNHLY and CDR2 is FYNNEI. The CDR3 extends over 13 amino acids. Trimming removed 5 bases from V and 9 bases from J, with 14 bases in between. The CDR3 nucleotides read TGTGCCAGCAGTCTCTTCGAGCGGAGTGAGCAGTTCTTC. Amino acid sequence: CASSLFERSEQFF.

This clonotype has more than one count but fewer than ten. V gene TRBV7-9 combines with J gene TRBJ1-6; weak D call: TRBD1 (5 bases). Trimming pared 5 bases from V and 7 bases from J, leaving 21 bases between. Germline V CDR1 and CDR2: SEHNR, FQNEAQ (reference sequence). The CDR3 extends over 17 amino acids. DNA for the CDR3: TGTGCCAGCAGCCCCGGTGGGATCAGGGAGTTGAATTCACCCCTCCACTTT. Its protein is CASSPGGIRELNSPLHF.

CDR3 in amino acids: CASSKTTGRETQYF. CDR3 coding DNA: TGTGCCAGCAGCAAAACGACGGGGAGAGAGACCCAGTACTTC. The chain has TRBV7-9 and TRBJ2-5; D is perhaps TRBD2 (5 bases). This CDR3 comprises 14 residues. V dropped 5 bases and J dropped 4 bases, with 14 bases sitting between them. From germline, CDR1 is SEHNR and CDR2 FQNEAQ (reference sequence).

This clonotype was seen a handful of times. The CDR3 region is CASSLASSYEQYF. CDR3 coding DNA: TGTGCCAGCAGTTTGGCCAGCTCCTACGAGCAGTACTTC. The chain carries TRBV28 and TRBJ2-7; D not resolved. Germline assignment: CDR1 MDHEN and CDR2 SYDVKM. The CDR3 length is 13 residues. Trimming pared 3 bases from V and 0 bases from J, leaving 6 bases between.

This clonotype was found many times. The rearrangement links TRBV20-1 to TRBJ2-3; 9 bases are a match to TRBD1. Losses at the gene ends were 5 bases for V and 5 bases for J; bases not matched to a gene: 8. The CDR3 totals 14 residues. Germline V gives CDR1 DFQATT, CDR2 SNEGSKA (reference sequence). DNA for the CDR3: TGCAGTGCTCGCCGGACAGGGGATGGAGATACGCAGTATTTT. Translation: CSARRTGDGDTQYF.

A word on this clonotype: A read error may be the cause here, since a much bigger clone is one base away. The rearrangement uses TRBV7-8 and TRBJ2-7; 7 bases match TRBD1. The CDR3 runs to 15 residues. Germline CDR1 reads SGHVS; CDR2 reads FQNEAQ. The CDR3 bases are TGTACCAGCAGCTTAGCTCGGGACAGCCTCGGCGAGCAGTACTTC. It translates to CTSSLARDSLGEQYF.

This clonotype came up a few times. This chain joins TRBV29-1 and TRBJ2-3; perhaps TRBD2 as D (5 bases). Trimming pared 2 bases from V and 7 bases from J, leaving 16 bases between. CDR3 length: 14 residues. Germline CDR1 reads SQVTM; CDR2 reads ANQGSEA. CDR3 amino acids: CSVEWRQIGNTQYF. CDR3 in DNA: TGCAGCGTTGAATGGAGGCAGATTGGTAATACGCAGTATTTT.

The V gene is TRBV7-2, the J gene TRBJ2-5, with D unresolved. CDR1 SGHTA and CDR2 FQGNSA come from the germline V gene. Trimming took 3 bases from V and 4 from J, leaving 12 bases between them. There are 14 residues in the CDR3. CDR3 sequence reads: CASSLGSQGETQYF. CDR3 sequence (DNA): TGTGCCAGCAGCTTGGGCAGCCAAGGAGAGACCCAGTACTTC.

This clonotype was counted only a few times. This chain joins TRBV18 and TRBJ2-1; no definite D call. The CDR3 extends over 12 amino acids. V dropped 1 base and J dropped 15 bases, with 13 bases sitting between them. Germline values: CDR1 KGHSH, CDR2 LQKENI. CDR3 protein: CASSPLDGLSFF. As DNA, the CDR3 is TGTGCCAGCTCACCACTTGACGGGTTATCGTTCTTC.

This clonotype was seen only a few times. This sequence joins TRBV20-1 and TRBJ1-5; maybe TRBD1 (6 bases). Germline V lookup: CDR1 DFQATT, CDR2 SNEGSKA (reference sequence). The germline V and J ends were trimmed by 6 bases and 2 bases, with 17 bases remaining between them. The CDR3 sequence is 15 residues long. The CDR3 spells CSASGTPVGNQPQHF. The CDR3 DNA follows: TGCAGTGCGAGCGGGACACCGGTAGGCAATCAGCCCCAGCATTTT.

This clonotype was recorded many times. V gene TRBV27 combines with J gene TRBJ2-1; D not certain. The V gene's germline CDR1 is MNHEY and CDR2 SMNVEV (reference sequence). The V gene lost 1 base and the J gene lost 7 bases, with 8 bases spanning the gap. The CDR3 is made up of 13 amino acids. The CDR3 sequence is CASSLLISNEQFF. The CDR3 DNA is TGTGCCAGCAGTTTATTGATATCAAATGAGCAGTTCTTC.

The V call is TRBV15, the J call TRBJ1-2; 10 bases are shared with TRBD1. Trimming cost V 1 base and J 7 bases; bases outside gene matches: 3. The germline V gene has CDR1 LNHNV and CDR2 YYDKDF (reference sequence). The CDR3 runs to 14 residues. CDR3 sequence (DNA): TGTGCCACCAGCAGAGGACAGGGGGCATTTGGCTACACCTTC. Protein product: CATSRGQGAFGYTF.